The entry below gives a single T cell receptor beta chain sequence along with its context. Its antigen is currently unknown. The data were taken from a study of T cell responses to AZD1222 COVID-19 vaccine. Study-level results: Close to half of spike-specific TCRs reportedly recognize unmutated variant regions. Repertoire samples came only from after the peak T cell response.

V shed 0 bases and J shed 5 bases, with 7 bases lying between them. The germline gives CDR1 SGHTA, CDR2 FQGTGA. CDR3 length: 13 amino acids. TCRdb keeps only in-frame clones here, not all; method: immunoSEQ multiplex PCR. Altogether around 130,000 clones are present, over 75% being singletons, with the ten largest covering 4% to 4.5%. This TCR was recovered from an adult who received the MenACWY meningococcal vaccine as a control. The sample in question was peripheral blood, obtained 28 days after the second dose of the MenACWY control vaccine. The gene calls are TRBV7-3 and TRBJ1-1; D remains ambiguous. The CDR3 protein is CASSLTDGTEAFF. Here the CDR3 DNA reads TGTGCCAGCAGCTTAACGGACGGGACTGAAGCTTTCTTT.